This T cell receptor (beta chain) derives from a study of blood T cell repertoires in COVID-19. TCRdb keeps only in-frame clones here, not all; method: immunoSEQ multiplex PCR. The data hold approximately 210,000 clones, with roughly 90% observed a single time. Trimming took 2 bases from V and 5 from J, leaving 19 bases between them. Germline V gene data show CDR1 as MDHEN and CDR2 as SYDVKM. The CDR3 totals 17 residues. The sample taken for sequencing was PBMCs or T cells enriched from blood (not recorded which). This chain uses TRBV28 with TRBJ1-3, with D tentatively TRBD1 (6 bases). The receptor comes from a woman aged 18-29 years who had recovered from COVID-19. CDR3 DNA sequence: TGTGCCAGCAGTTTACTTTGGACAGATGTGAATCGAAACACCATATATTTT. It codes for CASSLLWTDVNRNTIYF.